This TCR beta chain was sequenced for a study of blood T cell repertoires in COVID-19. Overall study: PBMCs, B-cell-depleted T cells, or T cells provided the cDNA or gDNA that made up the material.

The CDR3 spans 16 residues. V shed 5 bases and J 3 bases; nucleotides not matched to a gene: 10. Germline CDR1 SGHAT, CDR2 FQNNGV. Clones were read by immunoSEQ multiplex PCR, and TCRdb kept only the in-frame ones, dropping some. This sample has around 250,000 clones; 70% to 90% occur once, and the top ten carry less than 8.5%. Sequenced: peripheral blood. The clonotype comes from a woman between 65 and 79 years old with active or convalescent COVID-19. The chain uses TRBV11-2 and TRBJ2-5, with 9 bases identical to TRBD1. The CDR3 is CASSPPTGQGKETQYF. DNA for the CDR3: TGTGCCAGCAGCCCCCCGACGGGACAGGGTAAAGAGACCCAGTACTTC.